These T cell receptor beta chains were read from a single sample in a study of shared clonotypes between healthy human individuals. The data were produced by immunoSEQ multiplex PCR, yet TCRdb's version contains in-frame clones alone and is incomplete. The table has about 2 million clones, approximately 95% seen once. The source material was naive CD4+ T cells sorted from blood. Receptors originate from a man younger than 35 in good health. The conserved cysteine and the conserved F or W are not part of the CDR3 here.

>TRBV6-1|10
ASAGDGYGYT
>TRBV7-3|14
ASSYTGGAGTGELF
>TRBV11-2|16
ASSLRGLVETHQETQY
>TRBV27|13
ASSPGPAGRDTQY
>TRBV7-2|10
ASSLVWETQY
>TRBV6-1|13
ASRQQGWTNEKLF
>TRBV30|14
AWSAGQGPLNQPQH
>TRBV5-1|12
ASSSGTPTDTQY
>TRBV7-2|14
ASSSRLAGDIHEQY
>TRBV5-5|11
ASRWDEGGPLH
>TRBV7-7|13
ASSQGLAVNNEQF
>TRBV7-9|17
ASSLQTPAVLSGANVLT
>TRBV11-2|14
ASSVLAGGITDTQY
>TRBV4-1|15
ASSQDSGGAGYNEQF
>TRBV10-3|12
AIRGTGFYGGYT
>TRBV5-6|11
ASSRGDRYEQY
>TRBV6-1|17
ASSEGLEGLGIVPYEQY
>TRBV5-1|14
ASSLGNLDSAYGYT
>TRBV2|9
ASTVNTEAF
>TRBV6-1|13
ASENSGLSSYEQY
>TRBV27|12
ASSLYQGFQPQH
>TRBV28|14
ASRSQRSSYNSPLH
>TRBV2|11
ASRQGFNQPQH
>TRBV25-1|13
ASREAGTDNNEQF
>TRBV5-6|9
ASTSVGGYT
>TRBV19|10
ASKDRVDEQF
>TRBV10-3|11
ANQGERSDTQY
>TRBV6-5|11
ASSYPGLDTQY
>TRBV5-1|13
ASSLGPGTGDGYT
>TRBV18|11
ASSPQVGNEQF
>TRBV9|16
ASSTHLTSAANTGELF
>TRBV5-1|13
ASSLGDAGAYEQY
>TRBV5-5|13
ASRVGTMMTGELF
>TRBV7-2|11
ASSLVSPPTQY
>TRBV27|12
ASPWAGGGEKLF
>TRBV5-4|11
ASSLQGADGYT
>TRBV5-1|13
ASSLQQRENSPLH
>TRBV2|13
ASSEGTGGTGELF
>TRBV9|13
ASSVQVSSTDTQY
>TRBV5-1|11
ASSLVQGETQY
>TRBV5-8|13
ASSQTGTVLEKLF
>TRBV6-1|13
ASSETEGRAYGYT
>TRBV18|12
ASSQTEATDTQY
>TRBV7-3|11
ASSLGDINEQF
>TRBV29-1|11
SVEAAWGNTIY
>TRBV6-1|12
ASSRTGSGYEQY